The 16 T cell receptor beta chains below all came from one sample that was sequenced in a study of blood T cell repertoires in COVID-19. The repertoire was sequenced with immunoSEQ multiplex PCR; TCRdb's copy has only in-frame clones and lacks some. The repertoire holds about 100,000 clones, around four fifths seen once, with 4% to 4.5% in the top ten. Specimen: peripheral blood. These TCRs come from an older man with acute or convalescent COVID-19.

The chain has TRBV3-1 (or the pseudogene TRBV3-2) and TRBJ2-1; the match to TRBD2 covers 11 bases. From germline, CDR1 is LGHDT and CDR2 YNNKEL (reference sequence). The V gene end was trimmed by 4 bases and the J gene end by 5 bases; junction bases not matched to a gene: 7. This CDR3 spans 16 amino acids. Here the CDR3 reads CASSPTILAGDNEQFF. The CDR3 bases are TGTGCCAGCAGCCCAACCATACTAGCGGGGGACAATGAGCAGTTCTTC.

The chain employs TRBV18 and TRBJ2-4; 7 nucleotides align to TRBD2. Per germline, CDR1 KGHSH and CDR2 LQKENI. This CDR3 comprises 13 residues. V was clipped by 5 bases and J by 8 bases; unmatched bases: 6. The CDR3 DNA reads TGTGCCAGCTCATCCGGGGGGAGAGACATTCAGTACTTC. This codes for CASSSGGRDIQYF.

The genes are TRBV19 and TRBJ1-1; no firm D call. CDR1 and CDR2 (germline): LNHDA, SQIVND (reference sequence). The CDR3 is made up of 13 amino acids. The V gene lost 4 bases and the J gene lost 3 bases, with 9 bases spanning the gap. The CDR3 region has the DNA TGTGCCAGTAGTAGGGAGCGGGACACTGAAGCTTTCTTT. It codes for CASSRERDTEAFF.

This clone has just a few counts. The rearrangement links TRBV11-2 to TRBJ1-1; D possibly corresponds to TRBD1 (5 bases). V was pared by 5 bases and J by 2 bases, with 15 bases between. The CDR3 is 15 amino acids. Germline assignment: CDR1 SGHAT and CDR2 FQNNGV. This CDR3 reads CASSPFPTGNTEAFF. The CDR3 nucleotides read TGTGCCAGCAGCCCATTCCCCACAGGAAACACTGAAGCTTTCTTT.

The chain couples TRBV12-3 or TRBV12-4 to TRBJ2-1; D remains ambiguous. The CDR3 contains 12 residues. V gave up 1 base and J gave up 9 bases, with 7 bases separating them. CDR3 loop: CASSLEFGEQFF. CDR3 bases: TGTGCCAGCAGTTTAGAGTTCGGTGAGCAGTTCTTC.

V usage is TRBV2 and J usage is TRBJ2-2; unclear D gene. Germline CDR1 is SNHLY and CDR2 is FYNNEI. CDR3 length: 13 amino acids. V lost 3 bases and J lost 3, with 5 bases in between. The CDR3 reads CASSEQDTGELFF. For the CDR3, the DNA is TGTGCCAGCAGTGAGCAGGACACCGGGGAGCTGTTTTTT. Filled out from reference TRBV2 and TRBJ2-2, the complete variable domain reads EPEVTQTPSHQVTQMGQEVILRCVPISNHLYFYWYRQILGQKVEFLVSFYNNEISEKSEIFDDQFSVERPDGSNFTLKIRSTKLEDSAMYFCASSEQDTGELFFGEGSRLTVL.

The rearrangement links TRBV15 to TRBJ1-3; D not certain. CDR3 length: 13 amino acids. V lost 5 bases, J lost 2 bases, and 7 bases lay in between. CDR1 is LNHNV and CDR2 is YYDKDF in the germline V gene (reference sequence). CDR3 nucleotide sequence: TGTGCCACCAGCGTCCTCCCTGGAAACACCATATATTTT. Translating gives CATSVLPGNTIYF.

This clone appeared a few times. The chain combines TRBV27 with TRBJ1-4, with 10 bases identical to TRBD1. Losses at the gene ends were 5 bases for V and 8 bases for J; bases not matched to a gene: 8. Looked up from germline, CDR1 is MNHEY and CDR2 is SMNVEV (reference sequence). This CDR3 contains 15 residues. The DNA of the CDR3 is TGTGCCAGCAGTCCAAGGGGACAGGGGAACGAAAAACTGTTTTTT. Encoded protein: CASSPRGQGNEKLFF. Looking up the rest from reference TRBV27 and TRBJ1-4 gives the full variable domain: EAQVTQNPRYLITVTGKKLTVTCSQNMNHEYMSWYRQDPGLGLRQIYYSMNVEVTDKGDVPEGYKVSRKEKRNFPLILESPSPNQTSLYFCASSPRGQGNEKLFFGSGTQLSVL.

This sequence joins TRBV28 and TRBJ2-1; 14 nucleotides line up with TRBD2. The CDR3 spans 19 residues. Germline-derived CDR1 and CDR2 are MDHEN and SYDVKM. V shed 1 base, J shed 2 bases, and the junction held 7 bases outside the gene matches. CDR3 bases: TGTGCCAGCAGTTTATCCGGACTAGCGGGGGGCCTCGCCTACAATGAGCAGTTCTTC. Amino acids: CASSLSGLAGGLAYNEQFF.

The chain joins TRBV7-3 to TRBJ1-2, with D uncertain. Between the trimmed V and J ends, which lost 5 bases and 2 bases, there was a span of 9 bases. The germline V gene has CDR1 SGHTA and CDR2 FQGTGA. The CDR3 is made up of 13 amino acids. Here the CDR3 DNA reads TGTGCCAGCAGCCCACAGCCCAACTATGGCTACACCTTC. Translation: CASSPQPNYGYTF.

This chain links TRBV5-4 with TRBJ1-2; D uncertain. CDR1 and CDR2 from the germline V gene are SGHNT and YYREEE (reference sequence). Trimming took 2 bases from V and 8 from J, leaving 10 bases between them. This CDR3 is 12 amino acids long. This CDR3 is CASSFERGGYTF. The DNA for the CDR3 is TGTGCCAGCAGCTTTGAGCGTGGGGGCTACACCTTC.

This clone was picked up a small number of times. This chain joins TRBV7-9 and TRBJ2-1; D may be TRBD2 (6 bases). The CDR3 loop spans 16 amino acids. From germline, CDR1 is SEHNR and CDR2 FQNEAQ (reference sequence). Trimming left V 2 bases short and J 7 bases short, with 18 bases between. CDR3 amino acids: CASSLWAGWYGNEQFF. In DNA, the CDR3 is TGTGCCAGCAGCTTATGGGCGGGGTGGTATGGGAATGAGCAGTTCTTC.

The chain joins TRBV18 to TRBJ2-6; no firm D call. CDR3 length equals 17 residues. The ends were cut back, 4 bases at V and 0 bases at J, with 13 bases in the middle. CDR1 is KGHSH, CDR2 LQKENI, per germline. The CDR3 region has the DNA TGTGCCAGCTCACGAGGCTCCTTAACCTCTGGGGCCAACGTCCTGACTTTC. Amino acids: CASSRGSLTSGANVLTF.

Comment on this clone: In the same sample, other DNA sequences code for this CDR3. The rearrangement links TRBV19 to TRBJ1-5; 7 nucleotides match TRBD1. V was clipped by 5 bases and J by 2 bases; unmatched bases: 3. The CDR3 totals 14 residues. Germline V gene lookup returns CDR1 LNHDA and CDR2 SQIVND (reference sequence). CDR3: CASSPTGGNQPQHF. Here the CDR3 DNA reads TGTGCCAGTAGTCCCACAGGGGGCAATCAGCCCCAGCATTTT.

The J gene is TRBJ2-7, the V gene TRBV3-1 (or the pseudogene TRBV3-2); 11 bases are shared with TRBD2. The CDR3 has 18 residues. CDR1 is LGHDT, CDR2 YNNKEL, per germline (reference sequence). Losses at the gene ends were 2 bases for V and 7 bases for J; bases not matched to a gene: 16. The CDR3 sequence is CASSQTGLAGAFLREQYF. CDR3 DNA: TGTGCCAGCAGCCAAACCGGACTAGCGGGTGCATTCCTACGAGAGCAGTACTTC.

A few counts support this clone. The chain combines TRBV7-9 with TRBJ1-5, with D tentatively TRBD1 (5 bases). Between the trimmed V and J ends, which lost 0 bases and 7 bases, there was a span of 13 bases. The germline gives CDR1 SEHNR, CDR2 FQNEAQ (reference sequence). This CDR3 region has 15 residues. The CDR3 loop is CASSLAPGGDQPQHF. The CDR3, as DNA: TGTGCCAGCAGCTTAGCGCCTGGGGGGGACCAGCCCCAGCATTTT.